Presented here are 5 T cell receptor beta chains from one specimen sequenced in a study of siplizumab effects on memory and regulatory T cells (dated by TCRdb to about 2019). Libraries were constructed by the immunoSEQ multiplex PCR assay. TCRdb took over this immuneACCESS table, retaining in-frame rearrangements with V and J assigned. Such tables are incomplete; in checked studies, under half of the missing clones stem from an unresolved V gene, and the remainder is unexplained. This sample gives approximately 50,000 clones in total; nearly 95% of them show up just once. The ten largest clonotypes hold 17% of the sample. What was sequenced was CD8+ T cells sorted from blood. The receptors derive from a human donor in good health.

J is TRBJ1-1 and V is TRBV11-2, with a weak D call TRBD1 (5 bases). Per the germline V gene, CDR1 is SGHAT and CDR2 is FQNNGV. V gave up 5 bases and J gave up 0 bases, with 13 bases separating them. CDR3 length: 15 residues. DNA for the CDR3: TGTGCCAGCAGCAGCAGGGCTTTCGTGAACACTGAAGCTTTCTTT. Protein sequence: CASSSRAFVNTEAFF.

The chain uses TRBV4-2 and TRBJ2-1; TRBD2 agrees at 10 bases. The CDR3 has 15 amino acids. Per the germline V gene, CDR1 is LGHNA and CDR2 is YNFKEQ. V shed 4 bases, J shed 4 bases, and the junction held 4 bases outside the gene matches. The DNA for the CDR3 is TGTGCCAGCAGCCGTAGCGGGGGGCAATACAATGAGCAGTTCTTC. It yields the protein CASSRSGGQYNEQFF.

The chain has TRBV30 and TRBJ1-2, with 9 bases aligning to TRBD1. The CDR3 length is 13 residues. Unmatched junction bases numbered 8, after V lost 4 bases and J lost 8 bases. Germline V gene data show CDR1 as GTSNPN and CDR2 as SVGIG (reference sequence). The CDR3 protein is CAWIEGQGLGYTF. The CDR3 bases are TGTGCCTGGATTGAGGGACAGGGTCTAGGCTACACCTTC.

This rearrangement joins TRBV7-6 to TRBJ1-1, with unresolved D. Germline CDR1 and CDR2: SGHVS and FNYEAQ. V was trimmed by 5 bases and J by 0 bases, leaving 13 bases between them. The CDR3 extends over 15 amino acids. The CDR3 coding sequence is TGTGCCAGCAGCCTCGGACCTATCATGAACACTGAAGCTTTCTTT. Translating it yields CASSLGPIMNTEAFF.

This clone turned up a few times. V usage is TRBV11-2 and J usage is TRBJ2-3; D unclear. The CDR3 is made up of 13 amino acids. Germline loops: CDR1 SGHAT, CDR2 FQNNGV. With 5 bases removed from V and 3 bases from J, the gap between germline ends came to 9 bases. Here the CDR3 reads CASSRFYTDTQYF. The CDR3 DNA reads TGTGCCAGCAGCAGATTTTATACAGATACGCAGTATTTT.